This is a list of T cell receptor beta chains from one sample in a study of CD8 T cells in ankylosing spondylitis. TCRdb ran MiXCR on the 5' RACE reads and lists one entry per CDR3 protein. The sample holds some 330,000 distinct CDR3 sequences; roughly 8% are singletons and the top ten take about 15%. What was sequenced was blood, either unsorted or a sorted T cell fraction (not recorded which). The receptor set was obtained from a male donor with ankylosing spondylitis. CDR3s include the opening cysteine and the closing phenylalanine or tryptophan. The D gene is left open where the match is weak. Clone size is stated in some rows and not others, as once, few, many or a class when expanded.

J gene	D gene	clone size	V gene	CDR3 protein	CDR3 DNA
TRBJ1-2	.	.	TRBV4-2	CASSQEAEAYGYTF	TGTGCCAGCAGCCAGGAGGCAGAGGCCTATGGCTACACCTTC
TRBJ1-5	.	.	TRBV12-3/TRBV12-4	CASSSPGLVNQPQHF	TGTGCCAGCAGTTCCCCAGGGTTGGTCAATCAGCCCCAGCATTTT
TRBJ1-1	.	many	TRBV4-1	CASSQGMIGTEAFF	TGCGCCAGCAGCCAAGGTATGATCGGTACTGAAGCTTTCTTT
TRBJ1-1	TRBD1	few	TRBV3-1	CASSQVGTGDTEAFF	TGTGCCAGCAGCCAAGTAGGGACAGGGGACACTGAAGCTTTCTTT
TRBJ2-1	.	.	TRBV6-1	CASSELEGFYNEQFF	TGTGCCAGCAGTGAACTTGAAGGATTCTACAATGAGCAGTTCTTC
TRBJ2-7	TRBD1	few	TRBV7-3	CASSPLGGNEQYF	TGTGCCAGCAGCCCGTTAGGGGGCAACGAGCAGTACTTC
TRBJ2-5	TRBD2	few	TRBV20-1	CSARPPSGSWETQYF	TGCAGTGCTCGACCCCCTAGCGGGAGCTGGGAGACCCAGTACTTC
TRBJ2-5	TRBD2	.	TRBV10-3	CAMAAGAGEGQETQYF	TGTGCCATGGCGGCGGGAGCGGGAGAGGGTCAAGAGACCCAGTACTTC
TRBJ1-1	.	.	TRBV7-6	CASSLERGVGAFF	TGTGCCAGCAGCTTAGAACGAGGAGTCGGAGCTTTCTTT
TRBJ2-2	.	many	TRBV28	CASSPPAYRWTGELFF	TGTGCCAGCAGTCCTCCCGCTTATCGTTGGACCGGGGAGCTGTTTTTT
TRBJ2-7	.	few	TRBV11-1	CASSPGLYRAEQYF	TGTGCCAGCAGCCCCGGACTTTACAGGGCCGAGCAGTACTTC
TRBJ1-1	.	.	TRBV7-2	CASSSRGGGGNTEAFF	TGTGCCAGCAGCTCCCGTGGTGGTGGGGGGAACACTGAAGCTTTCTTT
TRBJ1-1	TRBD1	many	TRBV7-9	CASSLRQGTWNTEAFF	TGTGCCAGCAGCCTTAGACAGGGGACATGGAACACTGAAGCTTTCTTT
TRBJ2-3	TRBD1	few	TRBV9	CASSARVGQGGTDTQYF	TGTGCCAGCAGCGCCCGTGTGGGACAGGGCGGGACAGATACGCAGTATTTT
TRBJ2-1	TRBD1	few	TRBV9	CASSATGTVTREQFF	TGTGCCAGCAGCGCAACCGGGACAGTGACCCGTGAGCAGTTCTTC
TRBJ2-1	.	many	TRBV5-1	CASSKSRNNSYNEQFF	TGCGCCAGCAGTAAAAGTCGGAATAACTCCTACAATGAGCAGTTCTTC
TRBJ2-7	.	.	TRBV19	CASGHSYEQYF	TGTGCCTCGGGACACTCCTACGAGCAGTACTTC
TRBJ2-6	.	few	TRBV27	CASSLVFRDAFRSGANVLTF	TGTGCCAGCAGTTTAGTTTTCAGGGACGCTTTTCGCTCTGGGGCCAACGTCCTGACTTTC
TRBJ2-3	.	many	TRBV10-2	CASSESVLARLTDTQYF	TGCGCCAGCAGTGAGTCGGTGCTAGCGAGGCTCACAGATACGCAGTATTTT
TRBJ2-5	.	.	TRBV5-1	CASRTQTGNGETQYF	TGCGCCAGCAGGACGCAAACAGGGAACGGAGAGACCCAGTACTTC
TRBJ2-7	TRBD1	.	TRBV12-3/TRBV12-4	CASSLLDRNYEQYF	TGTGCCAGCAGCCTTCTGGACAGGAACTACGAGCAGTACTTC
TRBJ2-1	TRBD1	.	TRBV9	CASSTGTGWEQFF	TGTGCCAGCAGCACCGGGACAGGGTGGGAGCAGTTCTTC
TRBJ2-3	.	.	TRBV7-3	CASSVGVLGTDTQYF	TGTGCCAGCAGCGTAGGGGTATTAGGCACAGATACGCAGTATTTT
TRBJ2-1	.	few	TRBV18	CASSPSQYNEQFF	TGTGCCAGCTCACCAAGTCAGTACAATGAGCAGTTCTTC
TRBJ2-2	TRBD1	few	TRBV6-4	CASAQGRAGELFF	TGTGCCAGCGCACAGGGGCGCGCCGGGGAGCTGTTTTTT
TRBJ1-2	.	many	TRBV29-1	CSVQKDANYGYTF	TGCAGCGTTCAAAAGGATGCTAACTATGGCTACACCTTC
TRBJ2-1	.	many	TRBV28	CASSFDADISYNEQFF	TGTGCCAGCAGTTTCGACGCCGATATCTCCTACAATGAGCAGTTCTTC
TRBJ2-7	.	few	TRBV7-3	CASSSLGLFEQYF	TGTGCCAGCAGCTCCCTCGGTCTGTTCGAGCAGTACTTC
TRBJ2-2	.	many	TRBV9	CASSVAPGSNTGELFF	TGTGCCAGCAGCGTAGCCCCCGGTTCGAACACCGGGGAGCTGTTTTTT
TRBJ2-7	.	.	TRBV14	CASSRGGSGEQYF	TGTGCCAGCAGCCGGGGGGGCTCAGGCGAGCAGTACTTC
TRBJ1-1	TRBD1	many	TRBV28	CATRTGWHTEAFF	TGTGCCACCCGGACAGGGTGGCACACTGAAGCTTTCTTT
TRBJ1-3	.	few	TRBV11-2	CASSLVGGRQFSGNTIYF	TGTGCCAGCAGCTTAGTTGGGGGCCGACAGTTCTCTGGAAACACCATATATTTT
TRBJ2-5	.	.	TRBV28	CASSLIGGGGTQYF	TGTGCCAGCAGTCTAATCGGAGGGGGGGGAACCCAGTACTTC
TRBJ1-5	TRBD1	few	TRBV6-4	CASSDSGQEAGQPQHF	TGTGCCAGCAGTGACTCGGGACAGGAGGCGGGTCAGCCCCAGCATTTT
TRBJ1-5	.	many	TRBV4-3	CASSQDPTGEQPQHF	TGCGCCAGCAGCCAAGATCCTACAGGAGAACAGCCCCAGCATTTT
TRBJ2-7	TRBD2	few	TRBV7-9	CASSLGGLGYEQYF	TGTGCCAGCAGCTTAGGCGGACTAGGCTACGAGCAGTACTTC
TRBJ2-1	.	.	TRBV15	CATSRDEGWGEQFF	TGTGCCACCAGCAGAGATGAGGGCTGGGGTGAGCAGTTCTTC
TRBJ2-7	TRBD2	few	TRBV10-3	CAMGTSDEQYF	TGTGCCATGGGGACTAGCGACGAGCAGTACTTC
TRBJ2-7	.	.	TRBV29-1	CSVRVFHSYEQYF	TGCAGCGTTCGAGTCTTCCACTCATACGAGCAGTACTTC
TRBJ2-5	.	few	TRBV20-1	CSARALPRAAETQYF	TGCAGTGCTAGAGCCCTACCCAGGGCTGCGGAGACCCAGTACTTC
TRBJ1-4	.	.	TRBV24-1	CATSDGTGEKLFF	TGTGCCACCAGTGATGGGACGGGAGAAAAACTGTTTTTT
TRBJ1-6	.	few	TRBV5-6	CASSFLVDALNNSPLHF	TGTGCCAGCAGCTTTTTGGTGGACGCTCTTAATAATTCACCCCTCCACTTT
TRBJ2-6	.	.	TRBV20-1	CSARGLPGIPRGANVLTF	TGCAGTGCTAGAGGTCTTCCAGGGATCCCAAGGGGGGCCAACGTCCTGACTTTC
TRBJ2-3	.	.	TRBV6-5	CASSYAGARTDTQYF	TGTGCCAGCAGTTACGCGGGTGCCCGCACAGATACGCAGTATTTT
TRBJ2-3	TRBD1	.	TRBV20-1	CSARNRGRGADTQYF	TGCAGTGCTAGAAACAGGGGGCGCGGAGCAGATACGCAGTATTTT
TRBJ2-5	.	few	TRBV11-2	CASSSRGAGGQETQYF	TGTGCCAGCAGCTCGCGGGGAGCCGGGGGACAAGAGACCCAGTACTTC
TRBJ2-1	.	many	TRBV15	CATSRGLGSSYNEQFF	TGTGCCACCAGCAGAGGTCTGGGGAGCTCCTACAATGAGCAGTTCTTC
TRBJ2-1	TRBD2	.	TRBV20-1	CSASRGLADYNEQFF	TGCAGTGCTAGCCGGGGACTAGCGGATTACAATGAGCAGTTCTTC
TRBJ2-7	TRBD2	few	TRBV15	CATSSALTSGGYEQYF	TGTGCCACCAGCAGTGCTTTGACTAGCGGGGGCTACGAGCAGTACTTC